These T cell receptor beta chains were read from a single sample in a study of blood T cell repertoires in COVID-19. Sequenced by immunoSEQ multiplex PCR; TCRdb stores in-frame clones only, minus some. The table lists fewer than 250,000 clones, 84% of them singletons. Material: PBMCs or T cells enriched from blood (not recorded which). The receptors shown here come from a woman in her twenties or thirties who had recovered from COVID-19. Both conserved end residues are part of each CDR3. The D gene is left open where the match is weak. For some rows the clone size is stated as once, few or many, or as a class when expanded; others skip it.

CDR3nt: TGTGCCAGCAGCGCAGGGGGCCGGGGCACCGGGGAGCTGTTTTTT
CDR3aa: CASSAGGRGTGELFF
v_gene: TRBV6-4
abundance: -
j_gene: TRBJ2-2
d_gene: TRBD1

CDR3nt: TGTGCCAGCAGCATACCGACAGTGCAGGCTGAAGCTTTCTTT
CDR3aa: CASSIPTVQAEAFF
v_gene: TRBV11-2
abundance: -
j_gene: TRBJ1-1
d_gene: -

CDR3nt: TGTGCCAGCAGCCCCCTTCACGTCCGGGAGGTTTCCTACAATGAGCAGTTCTTC
CDR3aa: CASSPLHVREVSYNEQFF
v_gene: TRBV7-9
abundance: -
j_gene: TRBJ2-1
d_gene: TRBD2

CDR3nt: TGTGCCAGCAGTTTGTTGGGGACAGGGGTTTCCAATGAGCAGTTCTTC
CDR3aa: CASSLLGTGVSNEQFF
v_gene: TRBV28
abundance: -
j_gene: TRBJ2-1
d_gene: TRBD1

CDR3nt: TGTGCCAGCAGCGTAGTAGGGACTAGCGACAATGAGCAGTTCTTC
CDR3aa: CASSVVGTSDNEQFF
v_gene: TRBV9
abundance: -
j_gene: TRBJ2-1
d_gene: TRBD2

CDR3nt: TGTGCCAGCAGTTACTCGGCGGGGAAGAGATACGAGCAGTACTTC
CDR3aa: CASSYSAGKRYEQYF
v_gene: TRBV6-5
abundance: -
j_gene: TRBJ2-7
d_gene: -

CDR3nt: TGTGCCAGCAGCCTAACCGGGACAGGGAGCGGGCCCCTCCACTTT
CDR3aa: CASSLTGTGSGPLHF
v_gene: TRBV7-8
abundance: few
j_gene: TRBJ1-6
d_gene: TRBD1

CDR3nt: TGTGCCAGCAGCTCTTCAGGGGATCCAAGCAATCAGCCCCAGCATTTT
CDR3aa: CASSSSGDPSNQPQHF
v_gene: TRBV7-9
abundance: -
j_gene: TRBJ1-5
d_gene: -

CDR3nt: TGTGCCAGCAGTGAAGGGGCGGGGGACACAGATACGCAGTATTTT
CDR3aa: CASSEGAGDTDTQYF
v_gene: TRBV6-1
abundance: -
j_gene: TRBJ2-3
d_gene: TRBD2

CDR3nt: TGTGCCACCCTTCCACAGGGGAAGGCAGATACGCAGTATTTT
CDR3aa: CATLPQGKADTQYF
v_gene: TRBV10-3
abundance: -
j_gene: TRBJ2-3
d_gene: TRBD1

CDR3nt: TGTGCCAGCAGTGAAGCCTCCCCGAGGTCTGGAAACACCATATATTTT
CDR3aa: CASSEASPRSGNTIYF
v_gene: TRBV2
abundance: -
j_gene: TRBJ1-3
d_gene: -

CDR3nt: TGTGCCAGCTCAAGGGACAGGGGGGCCTACGAGCAGTACTTC
CDR3aa: CASSRDRGAYEQYF
v_gene: TRBV18
abundance: -
j_gene: TRBJ2-7
d_gene: TRBD1

CDR3nt: TGTGCCAGCAGTTACCTTGCGGGAGGGCCTGGTGAATACGAGCAGTACTTC
CDR3aa: CASSYLAGGPGEYEQYF
v_gene: TRBV6-2/TRBV6-3
abundance: -
j_gene: TRBJ2-7
d_gene: TRBD2

CDR3nt: TGTGCCAGCAACGGGACACCCTCTCGGCGGGAAAAACTGTTTTTT
CDR3aa: CASNGTPSRREKLFF
v_gene: TRBV2
abundance: -
j_gene: TRBJ1-4
d_gene: -

CDR3nt: TGTGCCAGCAGCTTAGTGCCGTCAAGCGGGGCGAACAATGAGCAGTTCTTC
CDR3aa: CASSLVPSSGANNEQFF
v_gene: TRBV7-2
abundance: -
j_gene: TRBJ2-1
d_gene: TRBD2

CDR3nt: TGTGCCAGTCCTCCCTCTTCGGCTAGCGCGGCAGATACGCAGTATTTT
CDR3aa: CASPPSSASAADTQYF
v_gene: TRBV19
abundance: -
j_gene: TRBJ2-3
d_gene: -

CDR3nt: TGTGCCAGCACTCAGGACAGGTTAAACTATGGCTACACCTTC
CDR3aa: CASTQDRLNYGYTF
v_gene: TRBV2
abundance: -
j_gene: TRBJ1-2
d_gene: TRBD1

CDR3nt: TGTGCCAGCAGCTTGAGCACGGGGGGGCGTACCGGGGAGCTGTTTTTT
CDR3aa: CASSLSTGGRTGELFF
v_gene: TRBV5-6
abundance: -
j_gene: TRBJ2-2
d_gene: TRBD2

CDR3nt: TGTGCCAGCAGCCAAAGTTCGGGGAACACTGAAGCTTTCTTT
CDR3aa: CASSQSSGNTEAFF
v_gene: TRBV3-1/TRBV3-2
abundance: -
j_gene: TRBJ1-1
d_gene: -

CDR3nt: TGTGCCAGCAGCCAAGATCTGGGACAGCCCCTCTATGGCTACACCTTC
CDR3aa: CASSQDLGQPLYGYTF
v_gene: TRBV14
abundance: -
j_gene: TRBJ1-2
d_gene: TRBD1

CDR3nt: TGTGCCAGCAGCCCTACCCGGGGGCGGGGGGGACGCACAGATACGCAGTATTTT
CDR3aa: CASSPTRGRGGRTDTQYF
v_gene: TRBV7-2
abundance: -
j_gene: TRBJ2-3
d_gene: TRBD2

CDR3nt: TGTGCCAGCAGTTCTTTCCCTCTGCAGTTCTTC
CDR3aa: CASSSFPLQFF
v_gene: TRBV28
abundance: -
j_gene: TRBJ2-1
d_gene: -

CDR3nt: TGTGCCAGCAGCTCGGGACAGGGGTATAAAGATACGCAGTATTTT
CDR3aa: CASSSGQGYKDTQYF
v_gene: TRBV6-4
abundance: -
j_gene: TRBJ2-3
d_gene: TRBD1

CDR3nt: TGTGCCAGTAGTGTGTCCCGGACAGGGGGTTACGAGCAGTACTTC
CDR3aa: CASSVSRTGGYEQYF
v_gene: TRBV19
abundance: -
j_gene: TRBJ2-7
d_gene: TRBD1

CDR3nt: TGTGCCAGCAGCTTCCGTTTACTTCCGAACACTGAAGCTTTCTTT
CDR3aa: CASSFRLLPNTEAFF
v_gene: TRBV7-8
abundance: -
j_gene: TRBJ1-1
d_gene: -

CDR3nt: TGTGCCAGCAGCGCCTCGACAGGGGCCCAGAGGGGCTACACCTTC
CDR3aa: CASSASTGAQRGYTF
v_gene: TRBV7-9
abundance: -
j_gene: TRBJ1-2
d_gene: TRBD1

CDR3nt: TGTGCCAGTAGTAGGGGCCAGCCCCAGCATTTT
CDR3aa: CASSRGQPQHF
v_gene: TRBV19
abundance: -
j_gene: TRBJ1-5
d_gene: -

CDR3nt: TGCGCCAGCAGCCAGGTCGACAGGGGGCGCCCCGACTATGGCTACACCTTC
CDR3aa: CASSQVDRGRPDYGYTF
v_gene: TRBV4-1
abundance: -
j_gene: TRBJ1-2
d_gene: TRBD1

CDR3nt: TGCAGCGTTGTGGCCTCCCACTACGAGCAGTACTTC
CDR3aa: CSVVASHYEQYF
v_gene: TRBV29-1
abundance: once
j_gene: TRBJ2-7
d_gene: -

CDR3nt: TGCAGTGCTAGTTGGGACAGGGGATATAGCAATCAGCCCCAGCATTTT
CDR3aa: CSASWDRGYSNQPQHF
v_gene: TRBV20-1
abundance: -
j_gene: TRBJ1-5
d_gene: TRBD1

CDR3nt: TGTGCCAGCAGTTTACGGAACTATGGCTACACCTTC
CDR3aa: CASSLRNYGYTF
v_gene: TRBV28
abundance: -
j_gene: TRBJ1-2
d_gene: -

CDR3nt: TGTGCCACCAGTGATGGGACTAGCGGGCGGCAGTCCTACAATGAGCAGTTCTTC
CDR3aa: CATSDGTSGRQSYNEQFF
v_gene: TRBV24-1
abundance: -
j_gene: TRBJ2-1
d_gene: TRBD2

CDR3nt: TGCGCCAGCAGCTTGGGCCCCTATGAGACCCAGTACTTC
CDR3aa: CASSLGPYETQYF
v_gene: TRBV5-1
abundance: -
j_gene: TRBJ2-5
d_gene: -

CDR3nt: TGTGCCAGCAGTTTACAGGGGGCGTCAACTAATGAAAAACTGTTTTTT
CDR3aa: CASSLQGASTNEKLFF
v_gene: TRBV28
abundance: -
j_gene: TRBJ1-4
d_gene: TRBD1

CDR3nt: TGTGCCAGCAGTTTATTAGGGACAGGGGGTTCCTACGAGCAGTACTTC
CDR3aa: CASSLLGTGGSYEQYF
v_gene: TRBV28
abundance: -
j_gene: TRBJ2-7
d_gene: TRBD1

CDR3nt: TGTGCCAGCAGTGTGACAGGGGGATCCGGCTTGGGAATATCGAATTCACCCCTCCACTTT
CDR3aa: CASSVTGGSGLGISNSPLHF
v_gene: TRBV28
abundance: -
j_gene: TRBJ1-6
d_gene: TRBD1

CDR3nt: TGTGCCAGCAGCCCACTAGCGGGGGTGGTGAAGACCCAGTACTTC
CDR3aa: CASSPLAGVVKTQYF
v_gene: TRBV27
abundance: -
j_gene: TRBJ2-5
d_gene: TRBD2

CDR3nt: TGTGCCAGTAGTACCTTACAGGGAAATGGAAACACCATATATTTT
CDR3aa: CASSTLQGNGNTIYF
v_gene: TRBV19
abundance: -
j_gene: TRBJ1-3
d_gene: -

CDR3nt: TGCGCCAGCAGCTCCGGGACTAGCGGGTCTGAAGAGCAGTACTTC
CDR3aa: CASSSGTSGSEEQYF
v_gene: TRBV5-1
abundance: -
j_gene: TRBJ2-7
d_gene: TRBD2

CDR3nt: TGTGCCAGCAGCTTAGAATGGGGCGGAGAGCAGTTCTTC
CDR3aa: CASSLEWGGEQFF
v_gene: TRBV11-2
abundance: -
j_gene: TRBJ2-1
d_gene: -

CDR3nt: TGTGCCAGCACGAGACCTACTAGGGGGACTACGGGACAGTACTTC
CDR3aa: CASTRPTRGTTGQYF
v_gene: TRBV28
abundance: -
j_gene: TRBJ2-7
d_gene: -

CDR3nt: TGCGCCAGCAGCCTAGGCGGGGATCGGGAAAAACTGTTTTTT
CDR3aa: CASSLGGDREKLFF
v_gene: TRBV5-1
abundance: -
j_gene: TRBJ1-4
d_gene: -

CDR3nt: TGTGCCAGCAGGGGACAGGGGCCACCCCAGCATTTT
CDR3aa: CASRGQGPPQHF
v_gene: TRBV2
abundance: -
j_gene: TRBJ1-5
d_gene: TRBD1

CDR3nt: TGTGCTACCTTGGATCGAAGCGGGACCCCGGGGGAGCAGTTCTTC
CDR3aa: CATLDRSGTPGEQFF
v_gene: TRBV6-5
abundance: -
j_gene: TRBJ2-1
d_gene: TRBD2

CDR3nt: TGTGCCAGCAGCGCAACGGGACTGCCACAAGAGACCCAGTACTTC
CDR3aa: CASSATGLPQETQYF
v_gene: TRBV7-9
abundance: -
j_gene: TRBJ2-5
d_gene: -

CDR3nt: TGTGCCAGCAGCTTGGCGCTCAGGAAGGACACTGAAGCTTTCTTT
CDR3aa: CASSLALRKDTEAFF
v_gene: TRBV5-5
abundance: -
j_gene: TRBJ1-1
d_gene: -

CDR3nt: TGTGCCAGCAGCGGGGGACAGGGGTGGGAGACCCAGTACTTC
CDR3aa: CASSGGQGWETQYF
v_gene: TRBV9
abundance: -
j_gene: TRBJ2-5
d_gene: TRBD1

CDR3nt: TGCGCCAGCAGCTTGAGGCCCCCGGGACAGGGGACAGCTTCACCCCTCCACTTT
CDR3aa: CASSLRPPGQGTASPLHF
v_gene: TRBV5-1
abundance: -
j_gene: TRBJ1-6
d_gene: TRBD1

CDR3nt: TGCGCCAGCAGCCCAGGGGGCGGCTACACCTTC
CDR3aa: CASSPGGGYTF
v_gene: TRBV4-1
abundance: few
j_gene: TRBJ1-2
d_gene: TRBD1

CDR3nt: TGTGCCAGCAGTTTCGCAGGGTTCATGAACACTGAAGCTTTCTTT
CDR3aa: CASSFAGFMNTEAFF
v_gene: TRBV27
abundance: -
j_gene: TRBJ1-1
d_gene: -

CDR3nt: TGTGCCAGCAGCTTAGCGCAGGGGAGCTATGGCTACACCTTC
CDR3aa: CASSLAQGSYGYTF
v_gene: TRBV7-2
abundance: -
j_gene: TRBJ1-2
d_gene: -

CDR3nt: TGTGCCAGCACCCACCTTGCAGGGCAGGGCTACACCTTC
CDR3aa: CASTHLAGQGYTF
v_gene: TRBV6-5
abundance: -
j_gene: TRBJ1-2
d_gene: -

CDR3nt: TGTGCCATCAGTGAGGTACTAGCGGGAGATAGGTTTAGAGATACGCAGTATTTT
CDR3aa: CAISEVLAGDRFRDTQYF
v_gene: TRBV10-3
abundance: -
j_gene: TRBJ2-3
d_gene: TRBD2

CDR3nt: TGCGCCAGCAGCTTATCCAGGGAAAAACTGTTTTTT
CDR3aa: CASSLSREKLFF
v_gene: TRBV5-1
abundance: -
j_gene: TRBJ1-4
d_gene: -

CDR3nt: TGTGCCAGCAAACCACAGGGTCCCCCTAACTATGGCTACACCTTC
CDR3aa: CASKPQGPPNYGYTF
v_gene: TRBV5-4
abundance: -
j_gene: TRBJ1-2
d_gene: -